Listed below are T cell receptor beta chains from one sample, sequenced in a study of blood T cell repertoires in COVID-19. TCRdb keeps only in-frame clones here, not all; method: immunoSEQ multiplex PCR. The sample includes some 200,000 clones, 83% of them seen just once. Material for sequencing was PBMCs or T cells enriched from blood (not recorded which). These receptors were obtained from a woman in her forties or fifties who had been exposed to COVID-19. CDR3s include the opening cysteine and the closing phenylalanine or tryptophan. Fields, in order: clone size, CDR3 length, J gene, D gene, V gene, CDR3 DNA, CDR3 protein. A D gene is named only where the DNA matches it firmly. Not every row has a clone size; where given, it reads once, few, many or a size class.

>-|17|TRBJ2-6|-|TRBV4-1
TGCGCCAGCAGCCAATACTATTATCCCTCTGGGGCCAACGTCCTGACTTTC
CASSQYYYPSGANVLTF
>-|12|TRBJ1-2|-|TRBV5-8
TGTGCCAGCAGCTTGGGCGCCTATGGCTACACCTTC
CASSLGAYGYTF
>-|15|TRBJ2-2|-|TRBV11-2
TGTGCCAGCAGCTCGATTCTAGGGGCGACCGGGGAGCTGTTTTTT
CASSSILGATGELFF
>-|13|TRBJ1-5|-|TRBV30
TGTGCCTTCTCCGGGACATCTGATCAGCCCCAGCATTTT
CAFSGTSDQPQHF
>-|15|TRBJ2-2|-|TRBV5-5
TGTGCCAGCAGCTTGGCCGAGGAGAACACCGGGGAGCTGTTTTTT
CASSLAEENTGELFF
>few|14|TRBJ1-2|TRBD1|TRBV2
TGTGCCAGGGGGGGACAGACCTTAAACTATGGCTACACCTTC
CARGGQTLNYGYTF
>-|15|TRBJ2-5|TRBD2|TRBV5-1
TGCGCCAGCAGCCGGCTAGCGGGGCTCGCGGAGACCCAGTACTTC
CASSRLAGLAETQYF
>-|13|TRBJ1-2|TRBD1|TRBV7-2
TGTGCCAGCAGCTTAGGAAGACAGGGGAAGGGCACCTTC
CASSLGRQGKGTF
>-|18|TRBJ2-5|TRBD1|TRBV5-1
TGCGCCAGCAGCCCGTCGACAGGGGGCCCTCTGAAGAAAGAGACCCAGTACTTC
CASSPSTGGPLKKETQYF
>-|12|TRBJ1-1|-|TRBV10-3
TGTGCCATCAGTGGGGGGCAGGGAGGGGCTTTCTTT
CAISGGQGGAFF
>-|14|TRBJ1-2|TRBD1|TRBV28
TGTGCCAGCACCCTGGGGGACAGGGCTAGGGGCTACACCTTC
CASTLGDRARGYTF
>few|13|TRBJ1-2|-|TRBV7-9
TGTGCCAGCAGCTTAGGAGGGGGGGACGGCTACACCTTC
CASSLGGGDGYTF
>once|15|TRBJ1-4|-|TRBV4-3
TGCGCCAGCAGCCAAGAACCCAGGGATAATGAAAAACTGTTTTTT
CASSQEPRDNEKLFF
>-|14|TRBJ1-1|TRBD1|TRBV7-9
TGTGCCAGCAGCTTAGAAGGGGGCAGGACTGAAGCTTTCTTT
CASSLEGGRTEAFF
>-|13|TRBJ2-3|-|TRBV19
TGTGCCAGCCGCCCGAGGGGGACAGATACGCAGTATTTT
CASRPRGTDTQYF
>-|13|TRBJ2-2|-|TRBV5-4
TGTGCCAGCAGCCTGAGGTTCCAGGGGGAGCTGTTTTTT
CASSLRFQGELFF
>-|15|TRBJ1-3|TRBD1|TRBV3-1/TRBV3-2
TGTGCCAGCAGCCAAGGGGTAGGGGGCCTAAACACCATATATTTT
CASSQGVGGLNTIYF
>once|15|TRBJ2-1|-|TRBV13
TGTGCCAGCAGCCGTTCCGGGTCTAACTACAATGAGCAGTTCTTC
CASSRSGSNYNEQFF
>-|16|TRBJ2-1|TRBD2|TRBV4-2
TGTGCCAGCAGCCAAGGACTAGCGGGGGAGTACAATGAGCAGTTCTTC
CASSQGLAGEYNEQFF
>-|13|TRBJ1-3|TRBD1|TRBV6-5
TGTGCCAGCAGTACAGGGGGAGGAAACACCATATATTTT
CASSTGGGNTIYF
>-|15|TRBJ2-7|-|TRBV21-1
TGTGCCAGCACCAAGGGGAGGCCCGAAAGAAACGAGCAGTACTTC
CASTKGRPERNEQYF
>-|15|TRBJ1-1|-|TRBV9
TGTGCCAGCAGCGTCGAGGGTGGAAGGAGCACTGAAGCTTTCTTT
CASSVEGGRSTEAFF
>-|15|TRBJ1-1|TRBD1|TRBV18
TGTGCCAGCTCACTGTATCAGGGGGCGGACACTGAAGCTTTCTTT
CASSLYQGADTEAFF
>-|12|TRBJ1-5|-|TRBV19
TGTGCCAGTTCCCCCTTAAGCCAGCCCCAGCATTTT
CASSPLSQPQHF
>-|18|TRBJ2-3|-|TRBV6-6
TGTGCCAGCAGTCCCCGGGAAGTGAGTATCAGAAGCACAGATACGCAGTATTTT
CASSPREVSIRSTDTQYF
>-|14|TRBJ2-7|TRBD2|TRBV2
TGTGCCAGCAAAGTTCGGGCGGGGGGGCACGAGCAGTACTTC
CASKVRAGGHEQYF
>-|12|TRBJ1-2|-|TRBV2
TGTGCCAGCATGGTCACCGGTTATGGCTACACCTTC
CASMVTGYGYTF